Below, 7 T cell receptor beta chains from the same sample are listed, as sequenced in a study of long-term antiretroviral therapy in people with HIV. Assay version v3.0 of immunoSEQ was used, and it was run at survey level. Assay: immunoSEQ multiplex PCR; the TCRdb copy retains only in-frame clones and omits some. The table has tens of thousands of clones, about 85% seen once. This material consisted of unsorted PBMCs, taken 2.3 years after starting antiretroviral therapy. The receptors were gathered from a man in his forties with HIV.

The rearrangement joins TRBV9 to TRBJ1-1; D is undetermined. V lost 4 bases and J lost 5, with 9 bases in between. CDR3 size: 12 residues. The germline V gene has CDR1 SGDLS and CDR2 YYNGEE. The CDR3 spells CASSSPGTEAFF. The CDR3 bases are TGTGCCAGCAGCTCCCCGGGGACTGAAGCTTTCTTT.

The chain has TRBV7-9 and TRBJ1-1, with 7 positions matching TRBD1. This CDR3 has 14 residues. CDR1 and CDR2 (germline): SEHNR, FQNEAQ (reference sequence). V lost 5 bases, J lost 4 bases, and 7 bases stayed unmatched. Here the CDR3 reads CASSIGQAGTEAFF. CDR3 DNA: TGTGCCAGCAGCATTGGACAGGCGGGCACTGAAGCTTTCTTT.

The CDR3 DNA reads as TGTGCCAGCAGTGGGCACCCGAACACCGGGGAGCTGTTTTTT. It is translated as CASSGHPNTGELFF. The chain links TRBV7-9 to TRBJ2-2; D is undetermined. The CDR3 has 14 residues. The germline V gene has CDR1 SEHNR and CDR2 FQNEAQ (reference sequence). V lost 6 bases, J lost 0 bases, and 8 bases lay in between.

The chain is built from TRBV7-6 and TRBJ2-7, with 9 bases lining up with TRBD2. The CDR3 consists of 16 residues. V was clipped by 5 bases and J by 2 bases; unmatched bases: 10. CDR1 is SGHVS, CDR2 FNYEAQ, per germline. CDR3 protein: CASSPNRAGGPYEQYF. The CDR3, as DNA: TGTGCCAGCAGCCCAAATCGAGCGGGGGGTCCCTACGAGCAGTACTTC.

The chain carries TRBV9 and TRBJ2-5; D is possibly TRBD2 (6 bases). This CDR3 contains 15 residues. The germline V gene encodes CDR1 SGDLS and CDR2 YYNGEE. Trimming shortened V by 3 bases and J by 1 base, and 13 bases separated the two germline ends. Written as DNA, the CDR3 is TGTGCCAGCAGCGCCCAGGACGGGGGCCAAGAGACCCAGTACTTC. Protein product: CASSAQDGGQETQYF.

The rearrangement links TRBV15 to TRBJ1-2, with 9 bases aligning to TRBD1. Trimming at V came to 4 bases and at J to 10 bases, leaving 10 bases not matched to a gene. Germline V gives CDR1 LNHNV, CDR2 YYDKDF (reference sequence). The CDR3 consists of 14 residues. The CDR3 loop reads CATSKMEGQGNYTF. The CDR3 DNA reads TGTGCCACCAGCAAAATGGAGGGACAGGGCAACTACACCTTC.

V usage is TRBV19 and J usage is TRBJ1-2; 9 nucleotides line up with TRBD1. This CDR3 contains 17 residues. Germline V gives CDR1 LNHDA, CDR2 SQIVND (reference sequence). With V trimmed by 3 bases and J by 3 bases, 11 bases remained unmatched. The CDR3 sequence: CASSIPPTGGVDYGYTF. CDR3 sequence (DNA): TGTGCCAGTAGTATCCCTCCGACAGGGGGAGTCGACTATGGCTACACCTTC.